A selection of T cell receptor beta chains follows, all from one sample in a study of blood T cell repertoires in COVID-19. This table comes from immunoSEQ multiplex PCR, and its TCRdb copy is limited to in-frame clones, with some not included. Of roughly 48,000 clones in the sample, 75% to 85% are singletons; the top ten hold roughly 7%. The sequenced material came from peripheral blood. The receptors were gathered from a man between 35 and 55 years old with acute or convalescent COVID-19. Both conserved end residues are part of each CDR3. The D gene is left open where the match is weak. Clone size is given for some rows only: seen once, a few or many times, or a class if the clone is expanded.

v_call: TRBV2
clone_size: NA
j_call: TRBJ1-5
d_call: NA
cdr3_length: 15
cdr3_nt: TGTGCCAGCAGGCACCCGACAGGCCTAGATCAGCCCCAGCATTTT
cdr3_aa: CASRHPTGLDQPQHF

v_call: TRBV5-6
clone_size: few
j_call: TRBJ2-3
d_call: NA
cdr3_length: 13
cdr3_nt: TGTGCCAGCAGCTTGGAAGCTGGAGATACGCAGTATTTT
cdr3_aa: CASSLEAGDTQYF

v_call: TRBV27
clone_size: once
j_call: TRBJ1-6
d_call: NA
cdr3_length: 14
cdr3_nt: TGTGCCAGCAGTTTCAACAGGTATAATTCACCCCTCCACTTT
cdr3_aa: CASSFNRYNSPLHF

v_call: TRBV24-1
clone_size: NA
j_call: TRBJ2-5
d_call: NA
cdr3_length: 15
cdr3_nt: TGTGCCACCAGTGACCCTTTGGGGCTCCAAGAGACCCAGTACTTC
cdr3_aa: CATSDPLGLQETQYF

v_call: TRBV18
clone_size: NA
j_call: TRBJ2-7
d_call: TRBD1
cdr3_length: 13
cdr3_nt: TGTGCCAGCGGGAAGACAGGGGGCTACGAGCAGTACTTC
cdr3_aa: CASGKTGGYEQYF

v_call: TRBV25-1
clone_size: NA
j_call: TRBJ1-4
d_call: NA
cdr3_length: 14
cdr3_nt: TGTGCCAGCAGTTCCCCTCGGACGGGGGAAAAACTGTTTTTT
cdr3_aa: CASSSPRTGEKLFF

v_call: TRBV11-3
clone_size: NA
j_call: TRBJ1-1
d_call: TRBD1
cdr3_length: 13
cdr3_nt: TGTGCCAGCAGCCCTGGGACAGGGAAGGAAGCTTTCTTT
cdr3_aa: CASSPGTGKEAFF

v_call: TRBV7-9
clone_size: NA
j_call: TRBJ2-3
d_call: NA
cdr3_length: 14
cdr3_nt: TGTGCCAGCAGCTTCTCCAGGTCCACAGATACGCAGTATTTT
cdr3_aa: CASSFSRSTDTQYF

v_call: TRBV6-2/TRBV6-3
clone_size: NA
j_call: TRBJ2-7
d_call: NA
cdr3_length: 13
cdr3_nt: TGTGCCAGCAGTTATGGCCTAGGCTACGAGCAGTACTTC
cdr3_aa: CASSYGLGYEQYF

v_call: TRBV7-2
clone_size: NA
j_call: TRBJ2-3
d_call: TRBD1
cdr3_length: 18
cdr3_nt: TGTGCCAGCAGCTCAACCGGGGATACAGGGGGCAGAGCAGATACGCAGTATTTT
cdr3_aa: CASSSTGDTGGRADTQYF

v_call: TRBV7-9
clone_size: once
j_call: TRBJ1-6
d_call: NA
cdr3_length: 14
cdr3_nt: TGTGCCAGCAGGACAGGCCTCTATAATTCACCCCTCCACTTT
cdr3_aa: CASRTGLYNSPLHF

v_call: TRBV24-1
clone_size: NA
j_call: TRBJ1-2
d_call: TRBD1
cdr3_length: 13
cdr3_nt: TGTGCCACCAGTACAATGACAGGGAATGGCTACACCTTC
cdr3_aa: CATSTMTGNGYTF

v_call: TRBV30
clone_size: NA
j_call: TRBJ2-7
d_call: TRBD2
cdr3_length: 12
cdr3_nt: TGTGCCTCCTCTAGCGGGGGGTACGAGCAGTACTTC
cdr3_aa: CASSSGGYEQYF

v_call: TRBV5-1
clone_size: NA
j_call: TRBJ1-2
d_call: TRBD1
cdr3_length: 15
cdr3_nt: TGCGCCAGCAGCCCCATATTAGACAGGGAGGAAGGCTACACCTTC
cdr3_aa: CASSPILDREEGYTF

v_call: TRBV28
clone_size: NA
j_call: TRBJ2-5
d_call: NA
cdr3_length: 13
cdr3_nt: TGTGCCAGCAGTTCACCGGACTACGAGACCCAGTACTTC
cdr3_aa: CASSSPDYETQYF

v_call: TRBV6-4
clone_size: few
j_call: TRBJ2-2
d_call: TRBD1
cdr3_length: 13
cdr3_nt: TGTGCCGCAAGGGACAGATACACCGGGGAGCTGTTTTTT
cdr3_aa: CAARDRYTGELFF

v_call: TRBV7-8
clone_size: NA
j_call: TRBJ2-7
d_call: TRBD2
cdr3_length: 14
cdr3_nt: TGTGCCAGCAGCTTGAGCGGGGGGCCCTACGAGCAGTACTTC
cdr3_aa: CASSLSGGPYEQYF

v_call: TRBV18
clone_size: NA
j_call: TRBJ1-2
d_call: NA
cdr3_length: 15
cdr3_nt: TGTGCCAGCTCACCAAGGGACACTACTAACTATGGCTACACCTTC
cdr3_aa: CASSPRDTTNYGYTF

v_call: TRBV9
clone_size: once
j_call: TRBJ1-1
d_call: NA
cdr3_length: 16
cdr3_nt: TGTGCCAGCAGCGTAGTGCCAGGGGAAATGAAGACTGAAGCTTTCTTT
cdr3_aa: CASSVVPGEMKTEAFF

v_call: TRBV20-1
clone_size: NA
j_call: TRBJ1-2
d_call: NA
cdr3_length: 13
cdr3_nt: TGCAGTGCTAGTCATCCGGGATTCGGCGGCTACACCTTC
cdr3_aa: CSASHPGFGGYTF

v_call: TRBV6-2/TRBV6-3
clone_size: NA
j_call: TRBJ1-5
d_call: NA
cdr3_length: 15
cdr3_nt: TGTGCCAGCAGCACGACAGGTTATAGCAATCAGCCCCAGCATTTT
cdr3_aa: CASSTTGYSNQPQHF

v_call: TRBV29-1
clone_size: NA
j_call: TRBJ2-2
d_call: NA
cdr3_length: 14
cdr3_nt: TGCAGCGTTGAACGGCAGGGAACAACCGGGGAGCTGTTTTTT
cdr3_aa: CSVERQGTTGELFF

v_call: TRBV4-2
clone_size: NA
j_call: TRBJ1-1
d_call: TRBD1
cdr3_length: 15
cdr3_nt: TGTGCCAGCACCGGGACAGGGGGCAGAGGCACTGAAGCTTTCTTT
cdr3_aa: CASTGTGGRGTEAFF